The 27 T cell receptor beta chains below come from one sample, sequenced in a study of T cell responses to AZD1222 COVID-19 vaccine. TCRdb's copy holds only in-frame clones and misses some; the assay was immunoSEQ multiplex PCR. This table holds 100,000 to 150,000 clones, around nine tenths found once. The sequences come from peripheral blood, collected on day 0 of AZD1222 vaccination. The receptors come from an adult in good health.

The V gene is TRBV4-2, the J gene TRBJ2-1; 10 positions agree with TRBD2. The CDR3 consists of 13 residues. Germline V gene sequence: CDR1 LGHNA, CDR2 YNFKEQ. The trim removed 3 bases at V and 8 bases at J, leaving 1 base unmatched. For the CDR3, the DNA is TGTGCCAGCAGCCAGGGGACTAGCGATGAGCAGTTCTTC. Translated, it gives CASSQGTSDEQFF.

V and J are TRBV6-5 and TRBJ1-1, with D uncertain. This CDR3 contains 13 residues. Trimming cost V 5 bases and J 1 base, with 8 bases left between them. Germline CDR1 reads MNHEY; CDR2 reads SVGAGI. This CDR3 reads CASSRVRNTEAFF. For the CDR3, the DNA is TGTGCCAGCAGTCGGGTCAGGAACACTGAAGCTTTCTTT.

V is TRBV18 and J is TRBJ1-5, with no clear D. The CDR3 length is 13 residues. V was clipped by 2 bases and J by 4 bases, with 6 bases between them. The germline CDR1 and CDR2 sequences are KGHSH and LQKENI. The CDR3 here is CASSPEENQPQHF. CDR3 nucleotides: TGTGCCAGCTCACCAGAGGAAAATCAGCCCCAGCATTTT.

The V gene is TRBV21-1, the J gene TRBJ1-2; the D call in the table, TRBD1, was not verified against the DNA. TRBV21-1 has pseudogene status. The CDR3 covers 14 residues. The CDR3 here is CASSKAEGAYGYTF. CDR3 coding DNA: TGTGCCAGCAGCAAAGCGGAGGGGGCCTATGGCTACACCTTC.

The genes are TRBV7-9 and TRBJ1-5, with 7 positions matching TRBD1. The CDR3 runs to 13 residues. The trim removed 5 bases at V and 7 bases at J, leaving 5 bases unmatched. Germline CDR1 SEHNR, CDR2 FQNEAQ (reference sequence). CDR3 bases: TGTGCCAGCAGCGAATTAGGGGGCCAGCCCCAGCATTTT. This gives the protein CASSELGGQPQHF.

The chain is built from TRBV12-3 or TRBV12-4 and TRBJ1-5, with 7 bases matching TRBD1. CDR3 length: 13 residues. With V trimmed by 4 bases and J by 8 bases, 5 bases remained unmatched. The CDR3 coding sequence is TGTGCCAGCAGTTCAAACAGGGGTAAGCCCCAGCATTTT. Translating gives CASSSNRGKPQHF.

The chain is built from TRBV30 and TRBJ1-2; D perhaps matches TRBD1 (5 bases). CDR3 length: 14 amino acids. With 4 bases removed from V and 4 bases from J, the gap between germline ends came to 16 bases. The germline CDR1 and CDR2 sequences are GTSNPN and SVGIG (reference sequence). CDR3 in amino acids: CAWTPQGAGYGYTF. CDR3 in DNA: TGTGCCTGGACCCCTCAGGGAGCCGGCTATGGCTACACCTTC.

This clone was recorded only once. CDR3 coding DNA: TGTGCCACCAGTGATACGGGACTAGCAAGAGATACGCAGTATTTT. This encodes CATSDTGLARDTQYF. V is TRBV24-1 and J is TRBJ2-3; 9 bases line up with TRBD2. CDR3 length: 15 amino acids. V shed 3 bases, J shed 5 bases, and the junction held 5 bases outside the gene matches. Germline CDR1 reads KGHDR; CDR2 reads SFDVKD.

The genes are TRBV5-1 and TRBJ1-6; tentative D call: TRBD1 (5 bases). The CDR3 is made up of 15 amino acids. Germline loops: CDR1 SGHRS, CDR2 YFSETQ. The germline V and J ends were trimmed by 0 bases and 7 bases, with 11 bases remaining between them. The DNA for the CDR3 is TGCGCCAGCAGCTTGGAGGTGGGGGGGAATTCACCCCTCCACTTT. Translation gives CASSLEVGGNSPLHF. Full variable domain (remainder filled in from reference TRBV5-1 and TRBJ1-6): KAGVTQTPRYLIKTRGQQVTLSCSPISGHRSVSWYQQTPGQGLQFLFEYFSETQRNKGNFPGRFSGRQFSNSRSEMNVSTLELGDSALYLCASSLEVGGNSPLHFGNGTRLTVT.

For the CDR3, the DNA is TGTGCCTGGAGAGGGTATTCGGACACCGGGGAGCTGTTTTTT. Its translation is CAWRGYSDTGELFF. The V gene is TRBV30, the J gene TRBJ2-2; D is ambiguous. CDR3 length: 14 residues. CDR1 and CDR2 (germline): GTSNPN, SVGIG (reference sequence). V shed 3 bases and J shed 3 bases, with 11 bases lying between them.

This clone was observed a few times. The chain couples TRBV3-1 (or the pseudogene TRBV3-2) to TRBJ2-5; 9 bases align to TRBD2. There are 16 residues in the CDR3. Germline CDR1 is LGHDT and CDR2 is YNNKEL (reference sequence). J gave up 6 bases and V 0 bases, and 8 bases lay outside the gene matches. CDR3 residues: CASSQDRSGGAKTQYF. Written as DNA, the CDR3 is TGTGCCAGCAGCCAAGATCGTAGCGGGGGAGCGAAGACCCAGTACTTC.

The gene calls are TRBV30 and TRBJ1-5; D is perhaps TRBD1 (6 bases). Per germline, CDR1 GTSNPN and CDR2 SVGIG (reference sequence). V was pared by 3 bases and J by 0 bases, with 24 bases between. There are 19 residues in the CDR3. In DNA form, the CDR3 reads TGTGCCTGGAGCCCTTCCGGGACACTTTTAGCTCTTAGCAATCAGCCCCAGCATTTT. It is translated as CAWSPSGTLLALSNQPQHF.

The chain joins TRBV4-2 to TRBJ2-7, with D perhaps TRBD1 or TRBD2 (5 bases each). Trimming removed 1 base at V and 6 bases at J, with 16 bases between. The germline V gene has CDR1 LGHNA and CDR2 YNFKEQ. The CDR3 length is 15 residues. This CDR3 is CASSQGSGPNSEQYF. In DNA form, the CDR3 reads TGTGCCAGCAGCCAAGGTTCGGGACCTAACTCCGAGCAGTACTTC.

CDR3 coding DNA: TGTGCCAGCACCTCCGGGGACAAAGGAATCGGGGAGCTGTTTTTT. Its protein product is CASTSGDKGIGELFF. The rearrangement uses TRBV2 and TRBJ2-2; maybe TRBD1 (6 bases). Per germline, CDR1 SNHLY and CDR2 FYNNEI. The CDR3 contains 15 residues. Trimming shortened V by 7 bases and J by 7 bases, and 19 bases separated the two germline ends.

This chain joins TRBV19 and TRBJ1-1; D is ambiguous. In germline, CDR1 is LNHDA, CDR2 SQIVND (reference sequence). The V gene lost 3 bases and the J gene lost 3 bases, with 11 bases spanning the gap. The CDR3 has 14 amino acids. CDR3 amino acids: CASSIGGRDTEAFF. The CDR3 nucleotides read TGTGCCAGTAGTATCGGTGGTAGGGACACTGAAGCTTTCTTT.

V is TRBV3-1 (or the pseudogene TRBV3-2) and J is TRBJ1-1; D perhaps matches TRBD1 (6 bases). Per germline, CDR1 LGHDT and CDR2 YNNKEL (reference sequence). V was cut by 1 base and J by 7 bases, with 13 bases left in between. CDR3 length: 14 amino acids. The CDR3 DNA sequence: TGTGCCAGCAGCCAAGGTGTAAGACAGGTTGAAGCTTTCTTT. It translates to CASSQGVRQVEAFF.

V usage is TRBV4-1 and J usage is TRBJ1-3; D may be TRBD1 (6 bases). Germline CDR1 is MGHRA and CDR2 is YSYEKL. V was clipped by 4 bases and J by 2 bases, with 15 bases between them. The CDR3 runs 16 residues. For the CDR3, the DNA is TGCGCCAGCAGCCCGGCCTCAGGGGCGCCTGGAAACACCATATATTTT. Its translation is CASSPASGAPGNTIYF.

This clone was found once. The CDR3 DNA reads as TGTGCCAGCAGCGATCAGGGGAAGTACAACACTGAAGCTTTCTTT. It is translated as CASSDQGKYNTEAFF. The chain uses TRBV7-9 and TRBJ1-1, with D maybe TRBD1 (6 bases). Trimming cost V 5 bases and J 2 bases, with 15 bases left between them. Germline V gene data show CDR1 as SEHNR and CDR2 as FQNEAQ (reference sequence). This CDR3 has 15 residues.

The chain combines TRBV18 with TRBJ1-2, with a weak D call TRBD1 (5 bases). The CDR3 runs 15 residues. The germline CDR1 and CDR2 sequences are KGHSH and LQKENI. Trimming took 3 bases from V and 5 from J, leaving 16 bases between them. CDR3 coding DNA: TGTGCCAGCTCACCGAGCGGGGACTCCTCGTATGGCTACACCTTC. Translating it yields CASSPSGDSSYGYTF. Supplemented by reference TRBV18 and TRBJ1-2, the full variable domain reads NAGVMQNPRHLVRRRGQEARLRCSPMKGHSHVYWYRQLPEEGLKFMVYLQKENIIDESGMPKERFSAEFPKEGPSILRIQQVVRGDSAAYFCASSPSGDSSYGYTFGSGTRLTVV.

This chain joins TRBV10-3 and TRBJ1-6, with D possibly being TRBD1 (5 bases). Between the trimmed V and J ends, which lost 2 bases and 7 bases, there was a span of 9 bases. The CDR3 covers 14 residues. The germline V gene has CDR1 ENHRY and CDR2 SYGVKD. This CDR3 is CAISEAGTNSPLHF. CDR3 DNA: TGTGCCATCAGTGAGGCAGGGACCAATTCACCCCTCCACTTT.

The rearrangement links TRBV3-1 (or the pseudogene TRBV3-2) to TRBJ2-7; 7 bases match TRBD1. The CDR3 is 17 amino acids. The junction had 17 bases not matched to a gene; V was cut back by 3 bases and J by 6 bases. Germline V CDR1 and CDR2: LGHDT, YNNKEL (reference sequence). The CDR3 bases are TGTGCCAGCAGCCACCAGGCGTGGGGGACAGCTCTGGGCGAGCAGTACTTC. As protein: CASSHQAWGTALGEQYF.

This clone appeared a few times. The V and J genes are TRBV9 and TRBJ2-1, with D possibly being TRBD2 (6 bases). Germline loops: CDR1 SGDLS, CDR2 YYNGEE. V was shortened by 0 bases and J by 4 bases, with 8 bases between the two germline ends. The CDR3 has 14 amino acids. CDR3 nucleotide sequence: TGTGCCAGCAGCGTAGGGGGGGAGTACAATGAGCAGTTCTTC. This encodes CASSVGGEYNEQFF.

This chain links TRBV15 with TRBJ1-1; TRBD1 aligns across 7 bases. Unmatched junction bases numbered 9, after V lost 5 bases and J lost 0 bases. The CDR3 totals 16 residues. Germline V gene lookup returns CDR1 LNHNV and CDR2 YYDKDF (reference sequence). The CDR3: CATSRTSTGLNTEAFF. The CDR3 coding sequence is TGTGCCACCAGCCGGACCTCGACAGGGTTGAACACTGAAGCTTTCTTT.

V usage is TRBV19 and J usage is TRBJ1-5; 7 bases line up with TRBD1. J lost 4 bases, V lost 3 bases, and 3 bases had no gene match. The germline V gene encodes CDR1 LNHDA and CDR2 SQIVND (reference sequence). The CDR3 is made up of 14 amino acids. The CDR3 here is CASSIKTGNQPQHF. In nucleotides, the CDR3 is TGTGCCAGTAGTATCAAGACAGGGAATCAGCCCCAGCATTTT.

This sequence joins TRBV19 and TRBJ1-1; the D is unclear. Looked up from germline, CDR1 is LNHDA and CDR2 is SQIVND (reference sequence). Between the trimmed V and J ends, which lost 3 bases and 0 bases, there was a span of 8 bases. This CDR3 spans 14 amino acids. CDR3 nucleotides: TGTGCCAGTAGTATCGTTCCTCTGAACACTGAAGCTTTCTTT. This encodes CASSIVPLNTEAFF. Using reference TRBV19 and TRBJ1-1 for the parts outside the CDR3, the full variable domain is DGGITQSPKYLFRKEGQNVTLSCEQNLNHDAMYWYRQDPGQGLRLIYYSQIVNDFQKGDIAEGYSVSREKKESFPLTVTSAQKNPTAFYLCASSIVPLNTEAFFGQGTRLTVV.

The chain has TRBV6-5 and TRBJ2-5; D is unresolved. The CDR3 is 14 amino acids. The V end was cut by 0 bases, the J end by 2 bases, with 7 bases between. The germline V gene has CDR1 MNHEY and CDR2 SVGAGI. The CDR3 nucleotides read TGTGCCAGCAGTTACTCGCAAATACAAGAGACCCAGTACTTC. Its translation is CASSYSQIQETQYF.

The CDR3 spells CASSQGMNTEAFF. The CDR3 nucleotides are TGCGCCAGCAGCCAGGGTATGAACACTGAAGCTTTCTTT. The rearrangement uses TRBV4-1 and TRBJ1-1; D ambiguous. V dropped 3 bases and J dropped 0 bases, with 5 bases sitting between them. This CDR3 contains 13 residues. Germline CDR1 is MGHRA and CDR2 is YSYEKL.